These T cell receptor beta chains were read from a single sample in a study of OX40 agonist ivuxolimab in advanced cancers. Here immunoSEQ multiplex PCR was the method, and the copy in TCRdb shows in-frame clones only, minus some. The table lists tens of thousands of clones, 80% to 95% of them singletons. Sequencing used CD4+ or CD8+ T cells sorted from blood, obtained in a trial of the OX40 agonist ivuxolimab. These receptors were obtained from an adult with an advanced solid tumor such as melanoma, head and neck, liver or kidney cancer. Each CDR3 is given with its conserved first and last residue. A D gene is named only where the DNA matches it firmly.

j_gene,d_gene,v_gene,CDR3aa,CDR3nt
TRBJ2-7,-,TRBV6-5,CASSYSSSYEQYF,TGTGCCAGCAGTTACAGTAGCTCCTACGAGCAGTACTTC
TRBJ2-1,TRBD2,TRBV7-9,CASSLAGEGHNEQFF,TGTGCCAGCAGCTTAGCGGGGGAGGGCCACAATGAGCAGTTCTTC
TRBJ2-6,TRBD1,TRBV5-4,CASSDFPGQGRGANVLTF,TGTGCCAGCAGCGATTTTCCGGGACAGGGGCGTGGGGCCAACGTCCTGACTTTC
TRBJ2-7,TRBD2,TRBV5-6,CASSGALAGPWQYF,TGTGCCAGCAGCGGGGCCCTAGCGGGACCGTGGCAGTACTTC
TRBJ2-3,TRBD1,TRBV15,CATSRTRQGGDTQYF,TGTGCCACCAGCAGAACCCGACAGGGTGGAGATACGCAGTATTTT
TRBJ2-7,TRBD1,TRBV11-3,CASSSTGAPHEQYF,TGTGCCAGCAGCTCTACAGGGGCCCCCCACGAGCAGTACTTC
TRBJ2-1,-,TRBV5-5,CASSFTNEQFF,TGTGCCAGCAGCTTCACCAATGAGCAGTTCTTC
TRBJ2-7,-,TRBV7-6,CASSPGQDYEQYF,TGTGCCAGCAGCCCGGGACAAGACTACGAGCAGTACTTC
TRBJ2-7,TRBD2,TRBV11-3,CASSPISLAGYEQYF,TGTGCCAGCAGCCCTATCTCGCTAGCGGGTTACGAGCAGTACTTC
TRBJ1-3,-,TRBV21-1,CASSNPSGRPSFGNTIYF,TGTGCCAGCAGCAACCCATCCGGACGCCCGAGTTTTGGAAACACCATATATTTT
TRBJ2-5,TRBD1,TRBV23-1,CASSQQGVYQETQYF,TGCGCCAGCAGTCAACAGGGGGTGTACCAAGAGACCCAGTACTTC
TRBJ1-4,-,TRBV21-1,CASSKADGTEPNEKLFF,TGTGCCAGCAGCAAAGCGGACGGGACAGAGCCTAATGAAAAACTGTTTTTT
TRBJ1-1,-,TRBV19,CASSEPGMNTEAFF,TGTGCCAGTAGTGAGCCAGGGATGAACACTGAAGCTTTCTTT
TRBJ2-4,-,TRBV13,CASSLAKNIQYF,TGTGCCAGCAGCTTGGCCAAAAACATTCAGTACTTC
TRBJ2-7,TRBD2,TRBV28,CASSLAGGLAVYEQYF,TGTGCCAGCAGTCTTGCGGGGGGACTAGCGGTTTACGAGCAGTACTTC
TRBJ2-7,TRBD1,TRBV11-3,CASSSPGTGVYEQYF,TGTGCCAGCAGCTCCCCCGGGACAGGGGTCTACGAGCAGTACTTC
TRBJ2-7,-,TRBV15,CATSRDRAAGEQYF,TGTGCCACCAGCAGAGATAGGGCAGCGGGCGAGCAGTACTTC
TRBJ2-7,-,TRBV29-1,CSALGVLDEQYF,TGCAGTGCCCTCGGGGTCCTGGACGAGCAGTACTTC
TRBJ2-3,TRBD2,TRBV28,CASSRTSERSDTQYF,TGTGCCAGCAGCCGGACTAGCGAGCGTTCAGATACGCAGTATTTT
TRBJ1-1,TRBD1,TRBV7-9,CASTETGAEAFF,TGTGCCAGCACCGAAACAGGGGCCGAAGCTTTCTTT
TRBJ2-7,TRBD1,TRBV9,CASSVAATGTYEQYF,TGTGCCAGCAGCGTAGCGGCGACAGGGACCTACGAGCAGTACTTC
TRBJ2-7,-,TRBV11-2,CASQLEGGDEQYF,TGTGCCAGCCAACTTGAGGGGGGCGACGAGCAGTACTTC
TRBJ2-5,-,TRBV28,CASSLSGGQETQYF,TGTGCCAGCAGTTTATCCGGGGGTCAAGAGACCCAGTACTTC
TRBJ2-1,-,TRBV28,CASSLFGPPSYNEQFF,TGTGCCAGCAGTTTATTCGGACCACCCTCCTACAATGAGCAGTTCTTC
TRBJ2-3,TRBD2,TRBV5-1,CASSHREGATDTQYF,TGCGCCAGCTCCCATCGGGAGGGCGCCACAGATACGCAGTATTTT
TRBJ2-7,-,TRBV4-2,CASSPSGEVFEQYF,TGTGCCAGCAGCCCGTCGGGGGAGGTCTTCGAGCAGTACTTC
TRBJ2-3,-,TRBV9,CASSVEGGGTDTQYF,TGTGCCAGCAGCGTAGAAGGGGGGGGCACAGATACGCAGTATTTT
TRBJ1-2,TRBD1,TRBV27,CASSLGTGIGYTF,TGTGCCAGCAGTTTAGGGACAGGGATCGGCTACACCTTC
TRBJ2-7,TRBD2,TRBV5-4,CASSLGLAAEQYF,TGTGCCAGCAGCTTAGGACTAGCGGCCGAGCAGTACTTC
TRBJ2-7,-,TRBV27,CASSFYGGEYEQYF,TGTGCCAGCAGTTTTTATGGGGGCGAGTACGAGCAGTACTTC
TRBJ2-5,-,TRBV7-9,CASSSGHQETQYF,TGTGCCAGCAGCTCGGGCCACCAAGAGACCCAGTACTTC
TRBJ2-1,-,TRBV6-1,CASSEAGQPPYNEQFF,TGTGCCAGCAGTGAAGCCGGCCAGCCCCCCTACAATGAGCAGTTCTTC